The T cell receptor beta chain under discussion was sequenced for a study of cytomegalovirus exposure and HLA in healthy donors. 13 Jbeta primers and 60 Vbeta primers were used for the PCR. Per the authors' pipeline: Later work found 80 million or so unique TCR beta chains, with 9.5 million to 11 million shared. Data came from immunoSEQ multiplex PCR; TCRdb stores just in-frame clones and leaves some out. That table is the source of V, J and clone size, and D and trimming were worked out from the DNA. The data hold about 300,000 clones, with around 86% observed a single time. This CDR3 spans 15 amino acids. J lost 8 bases, V lost 5 bases, and 10 bases had no gene match. Germline CDR1 reads GTSNPN; CDR2 reads SVGIG (reference sequence). This clone was detected only a few times.

The TCR originated in a middle-aged man in good health and CMV-seropositive. The V gene is TRBV30, the J gene TRBJ2-1; 12 bases fit TRBD2. The sequenced material came from PBMCs. The CDR3 DNA follows: TGTGCCTGGTCTGGACTAGCGGGAACCTGGGATGAGCAGTTCTTC. Encoded protein: CAWSGLAGTWDEQFF. The whole variable domain, filled in from reference TRBV30 and TRBJ2-1, reads SQTIHQWPATLVQPVGSPLSLECTVEGTSNPNLYWYRQAAGRGLQLLFYSVGIGQISSEVPQNLSASRPQDRQFILSSKKLLLSDSGFYLCAWSGLAGTWDEQFFGPGTRLTVL.